Presented here are 32 T cell receptor beta chains from one specimen sequenced in a study of shared clonotypes between healthy human individuals. Measured with immunoSEQ multiplex PCR; TCRdb has only the in-frame clones, and not every one. The sample carries approximately 2.3 million clones, over 90% recorded once. Sequenced input: naive CD4+ T cells from PBMCs. This sample's subset: CD45RA+ positively selected. The receptor set was obtained from a man younger than 35 in good health. Some clones in this sample may be carry-over from other donors' samples.

Worth noting for this clone: Other DNA variants within this sample encode the same CDR3. This rearrangement joins TRBV7-9 to TRBJ2-7, with D unresolved. This CDR3 spans 14 amino acids. Germline assignment: CDR1 SEHNR and CDR2 FQNEAQ (reference sequence). V lost 1 base to trimming and J lost 0 bases, with 7 bases between them. The CDR3 loop reads CASSLVGGSYEQYF. In DNA, the CDR3 is TGTGCCAGCAGCTTAGTGGGCGGCTCCTACGAGCAGTACTTC. Variable domain in full (rest from reference TRBV7-9 and TRBJ2-7): DTGVSQNPRHKITKRGQNVTFRCDPISEHNRLYWYRQTLGQGPEFLTYFQNEAQLEKSRLLSDRFSAERPKGSFSTLEIQRTEQGDSAMYLCASSLVGGSYEQYFGPGTRLTVT.

This chain links TRBV5-1 with TRBJ2-1; D not resolved. Per the germline V gene, CDR1 is SGHRS and CDR2 is YFSETQ. Trimming took 3 bases from V and 3 from J, leaving 10 bases between them. This CDR3 spans 14 amino acids. The CDR3 DNA is TGCGCCAGCAGCTCCCCAGGTTACTACAATGAGCAGTTCTTC. Encoded protein: CASSSPGYYNEQFF.

The chain recombines TRBV4-1 with TRBJ1-3; D perhaps matches TRBD1 (5 bases). V lost 3 bases, J lost 4 bases, and 19 bases lay in between. The CDR3 spans 17 residues. From germline, CDR1 is MGHRA and CDR2 YSYEKL. The CDR3, as DNA: TGCGCCAGCAGCCATGAAGCGGGCAGGGCGATCGGAAACACCATATATTTT. Its translation is CASSHEAGRAIGNTIYF.

The V and J genes are TRBV6-6 and TRBJ2-2; D is possibly TRBD1 (6 bases). This CDR3 comprises 16 residues. Trimming took off 2 bases at V and 0 bases at J, with 10 bases between the two ends. Germline assignment: CDR1 MNHNY and CDR2 SVGAGI (reference sequence). CDR3 DNA sequence: TGTGCCAGCAGTTACGGGACACACGCGAACACCGGGGAGCTGTTTTTT. The encoded protein is CASSYGTHANTGELFF.

J is TRBJ2-3 and V is TRBV7-9, with TRBD2 matching over 9 bases. CDR1 and CDR2 from the germline V gene are SEHNR and FQNEAQ (reference sequence). The CDR3 sequence is 13 residues long. After removal of 1 base from V and 15 bases from J, the junction contained 8 bases not matched to a gene. The CDR3 DNA sequence: TGTGCCAGCAGCTTAGTATCAGCGGGAGGTGAATATTTT. Translating gives CASSLVSAGGEYF.

The V call is TRBV6-6, the J call TRBJ2-3; 9 bases line up with TRBD2. The J segment lost 2 bases and the V segment lost 0 bases, leaving 3 bases of the junction unmatched. Germline loops: CDR1 MNHNY, CDR2 SVGAGI (reference sequence). The CDR3 has 16 residues. CDR3 amino acids: CASSYSGTSSTDTQYF. The CDR3 DNA sequence: TGTGCCAGCAGTTACTCCGGGACTAGCTCCACAGATACGCAGTATTTT.

This chain uses TRBV5-8 with TRBJ1-2; possibly TRBD1 for D (6 bases). V was cut by 7 bases and J by 6 bases, with 28 bases left in between. This CDR3 is 17 amino acids long. Germline V CDR1 and CDR2: SGHTS, YDEGEE. The CDR3 is CASREPLRGDPSDGYTF. In DNA form, the CDR3 reads TGTGCCAGCCGCGAGCCCCTGAGGGGGGATCCTTCTGATGGCTACACCTTC. Filled out from reference TRBV5-8 and TRBJ1-2, the complete variable domain reads EAGVTQSPTHLIKTRGQQATLRCSPISGHTSVYWYQQALGLGLQFLLWYDEGEERNRGNFPPRFSGRQFPNYSSELNVNALELEDSALYLCASREPLRGDPSDGYTFGSGTRLTVV.

V gene TRBV30 combines with J gene TRBJ2-1, with D possibly matching TRBD1 (5 bases). The CDR3 spans 12 residues. Germline V gene data show CDR1 as GTSNPN and CDR2 as SVGIG (reference sequence). Trimming shortened V by 0 bases and J by 8 bases, and 8 bases separated the two germline ends. CDR3 amino acids: CAWSVKGDEQFF. DNA for the CDR3: TGTGCCTGGAGTGTAAAAGGGGATGAGCAGTTCTTC.

This chain connects TRBV15 to TRBJ1-5; 9 bases are shared with TRBD1. Germline V gene sequence: CDR1 LNHNV, CDR2 YYDKDF (reference sequence). CDR3 length: 19 amino acids. The junction had 12 bases not matched to a gene; V was cut back by 0 bases and J by 3 bases. CDR3 nucleotides: TGTGCCACCAGCAGAGATCCAGGGGGAGGACAGGGGCCCAATCAGCCCCAGCATTTT. Residues: CATSRDPGGGQGPNQPQHF.

The V call is TRBV28, the J call TRBJ2-7, with D possibly matching TRBD1 (5 bases). Germline CDR1 reads MDHEN; CDR2 reads SYDVKM. Trimming shortened V by 2 bases and J by 2 bases, and 19 bases separated the two germline ends. This CDR3 region has 17 residues. CDR3 nucleotides: TGTGCCAGCAGTTTAAACGGTCCGGGTTCACAGGCCTACGAGCAGTACTTC. This sequence encodes CASSLNGPGSQAYEQYF. Supplemented by reference TRBV28 and TRBJ2-7, the full variable domain reads DVKVTQSSRYLVKRTGEKVFLECVQDMDHENMFWYRQDPGLGLRLIYFSYDVKMKEKGDIPEGYSVSREKKERFSLILESASTNQTSMYLCASSLNGPGSQAYEQYFGPGTRLTVT.

V gene TRBV28 combines with J gene TRBJ1-5, with D hard to call. Trimming cost V 6 bases and J 7 bases, with 10 bases left between them. Germline CDR1 and CDR2: MDHEN and SYDVKM. The CDR3 has 12 amino acids. The CDR3 DNA sequence: TGTGCCAGCAGCCCCTCCAGGCAGCCCCAGCATTTT. This codes for CASSPSRQPQHF.

The V gene is TRBV5-1, the J gene TRBJ2-2, with D perhaps matching TRBD1 (6 bases). Trimming pared 3 bases from V and 6 bases from J, leaving 12 bases between. This CDR3 region has 14 residues. The germline CDR1 and CDR2 sequences are SGHRS and YFSETQ. CDR3: CASSSDPGAGELFF. The CDR3, as DNA: TGCGCCAGCAGCTCCGACCCAGGGGCCGGGGAGCTGTTTTTT.

The V call is TRBV4-1, the J call TRBJ1-4, with D unresolved. Per the germline V gene, CDR1 is MGHRA and CDR2 is YSYEKL. This CDR3 spans 15 amino acids. The germline V and J ends were trimmed by 4 bases and 7 bases, with 16 bases remaining between them. The CDR3 coding sequence is TGCGCCAGCAGCCGAGTAGGGTTGGTCGCTGAAAAACTGTTTTTT. Translating it yields CASSRVGLVAEKLFF.

This clone came up once. The CDR3 loop reads CASSLTAGTGRTDTQYF. CDR3 DNA sequence: TGTGCCAGCAGCTTAACGGCCGGGACAGGGCGCACAGATACGCAGTATTTT. This chain connects TRBV7-3 to TRBJ2-3, with 9 bases fitting TRBD1. V trimming: 0 bases; J trimming: 1 base; junction bases outside the gene matches: 5. Per the germline V gene, CDR1 is SGHTA and CDR2 is FQGTGA. This CDR3 is built from 17 residues. Looking up the rest from reference TRBV7-3 and TRBJ2-3 gives the full variable domain: GAGVSQTPSNKVTEKGKYVELRCDPISGHTALYWYRQSLGQGPEFLIYFQGTGAADDSGLPNDRFFAVRPEGSVSTLKIQRTERGDSAVYLCASSLTAGTGRTDTQYFGPGTRLTVL.

This rearrangement joins TRBV18 to TRBJ2-5; D possibly corresponds to TRBD2 (5 bases). CDR3 size: 13 residues. From germline, CDR1 is KGHSH and CDR2 LQKENI. Trimming shortened V by 3 bases and J by 5 bases, and 10 bases separated the two germline ends. CDR3 bases: TGTGCCAGCTCACCCGGATGGAGGGAGACCCAGTACTTC. Protein product: CASSPGWRETQYF.

This rearrangement joins TRBV5-1 to TRBJ2-3; TRBD2 is a possible D gene (6 bases). V lost 5 bases and J lost 0, with 13 bases in between. The CDR3 covers 15 residues. CDR1 and CDR2 (germline): SGHRS, YFSETQ. CDR3: CASSQGGASTDTQYF. CDR3 coding DNA: TGCGCCAGCAGTCAGGGCGGGGCTAGCACAGATACGCAGTATTTT.

This chain joins TRBV30 and TRBJ2-5; possible D gene TRBD2, 6 bases. Trimming stripped 0 bases from V and 2 bases from J, with 7 bases between. The CDR3 loop spans 13 amino acids. Germline CDR1 and CDR2: GTSNPN and SVGIG (reference sequence). The CDR3 loop is CAWSVAGQETQYF. The CDR3 nucleotides are TGTGCCTGGAGTGTCGCGGGGCAAGAGACCCAGTACTTC.

The chain employs TRBV11-2 and TRBJ1-2; D remains ambiguous. Germline V CDR1 and CDR2: SGHAT, FQNNGV. V lost 5 bases and J 6 bases, leaving 13 bases between the germline ends. The CDR3 length is 13 residues. CDR3 sequence (DNA): TGTGCCAGCAGCCAGGACCCAACCCATGGCTACACCTTC. This gives the protein CASSQDPTHGYTF.

This chain links TRBV5-1 with TRBJ1-4; TRBD1 matches 10 bases. Trimming removed 3 bases from V and 7 bases from J; junction bases left unmatched: 9. CDR1 is SGHRS and CDR2 is YFSETQ in the germline V gene. CDR3 size: 16 residues. The CDR3 protein is CASSSEPGTGVEKLFF. As DNA, the CDR3 is TGCGCCAGCAGCTCTGAACCCGGGACAGGGGTTGAAAAACTGTTTTTT.

V and J are TRBV7-2 and TRBJ2-7; 7 bases align to TRBD1. Trimming removed 0 bases from V and 3 bases from J; junction bases left unmatched: 11. The CDR3 totals 17 residues. Germline values: CDR1 SGHTA, CDR2 FQGNSA. CDR3 DNA: TGTGCCAGCAGCTTAGCGGGGAAAGGGGGCGCGAACTACGAGCAGTACTTC. This codes for CASSLAGKGGANYEQYF.

In DNA, the CDR3 is TGCAGCGTTGAAGATCTTTGGGCCAGGGGATCCGAGCAGTACTTC. Amino acid sequence: CSVEDLWARGSEQYF. The gene calls are TRBV29-1 and TRBJ2-7, with D perhaps matching TRBD1 (6 bases). V lost 0 bases and J 6 bases, leaving 18 bases between the germline ends. The CDR3 totals 15 residues. CDR1 is SQVTM and CDR2 is ANQGSEA in the germline V gene.

A remark on this clone: The sample contains more than one DNA sequence encoding this CDR3. The genes are TRBV28 and TRBJ1-5, with 7 bases lining up with TRBD1. The CDR3 is 14 amino acids. CDR1 MDHEN and CDR2 SYDVKM come from the germline V gene. V shed 7 bases and J 1 base; nucleotides not matched to a gene: 4. CDR3 bases: TGTGCCAGCACCTTAGGGGGCAGCAATCAGCCCCAGCATTTT. Residues: CASTLGGSNQPQHF.

The V and J genes are TRBV11-1 and TRBJ1-3; the match to TRBD1 covers 7 bases. CDR1 is SGHAT and CDR2 is FQDESV in the germline V gene (reference sequence). With 5 bases clipped from V and 5 bases from J, the junction kept 3 bases outside the gene matches. The CDR3 has 13 amino acids. The CDR3 DNA follows: TGTGCCAGCAGCCGGGGACAGCGAAACACCATATATTTT. Residues: CASSRGQRNTIYF.

The chain has TRBV6-5 and TRBJ2-1; D gene ambiguous. V dropped 2 bases and J dropped 5 bases, with 16 bases sitting between them. The germline V gene has CDR1 MNHEY and CDR2 SVGAGI. CDR3 length: 16 residues. CDR3 sequence reads: CASSYVVSGGNNEQFF. CDR3 DNA: TGTGCCAGCAGTTACGTTGTATCTGGTGGGAACAATGAGCAGTTCTTC.

V and J are TRBV6-1 and TRBJ1-2; 9 bases map to TRBD1. The CDR3 consists of 15 residues. Looked up from germline, CDR1 is MNHNS and CDR2 is SASEGT. V dropped 4 bases and J dropped 2; count of bases not matched to a gene: 5. CDR3: CASSAPDRGNYGYTF. The CDR3, as DNA: TGTGCCAGCAGTGCCCCGGACAGGGGAAACTATGGCTACACCTTC.

The chain has TRBV6-1 and TRBJ2-7; D unresolved. Trimming removed 8 bases from V and 3 bases from J, with 17 bases in between. Germline CDR1 and CDR2: MNHNS and SASEGT. This CDR3 is 14 amino acids long. Here the CDR3 DNA reads TGTGCCAGCGTGGTACCGGAGAGATTCTACGAGCAGTACTTC. This gives the protein CASVVPERFYEQYF.

V usage is TRBV10-3 and J usage is TRBJ1-2, with D tentatively TRBD1 (5 bases). V shed 9 bases and J shed 4 bases, with 27 bases lying between them. Germline V gene sequence: CDR1 ENHRY, CDR2 SYGVKD. There are 17 residues in the CDR3. The DNA for the CDR3 is TGTGCCATAGGGGAACAGGCTGCTAAGAAAAGCTTCTATGGCTACACCTTC. Encoded protein: CAIGEQAAKKSFYGYTF.

Details on this clone: The same CDR3 arises from other DNA sequences in this sample as well. This chain links TRBV5-4 with TRBJ2-5; D gene unclear. V shed 2 bases and J shed 3 bases, with 5 bases lying between them. The CDR3 consists of 12 residues. Germline values: CDR1 SGHNT, CDR2 YYREEE (reference sequence). As DNA, the CDR3 is TGTGCCAGCAGCTTCTCCGAAGAGACCCAGTACTTC. The encoded protein is CASSFSEETQYF.

The chain is built from TRBV28 and TRBJ2-1; the match to TRBD1 covers 9 bases. This CDR3 has 17 residues. The germline CDR1 and CDR2 sequences are MDHEN and SYDVKM. V shed 3 bases, J shed 2 bases, and the junction held 8 bases outside the gene matches. CDR3 residues: CASSFPIQGATYNEQFF. CDR3 nucleotides: TGTGCCAGCAGTTTCCCGATACAGGGGGCTACCTACAATGAGCAGTTCTTC. Together with reference TRBV28 and TRBJ2-1, the CDR3 gives the full variable domain: DVKVTQSSRYLVKRTGEKVFLECVQDMDHENMFWYRQDPGLGLRLIYFSYDVKMKEKGDIPEGYSVSREKKERFSLILESASTNQTSMYLCASSFPIQGATYNEQFFGPGTRLTVL.

The chain joins TRBV5-1 to TRBJ2-1; 10 bases agree with TRBD2. Germline-derived CDR1 and CDR2 are SGHRS and YFSETQ. This CDR3 region has 17 residues. V lost 4 bases, J lost 1 base, and 8 bases stayed unmatched. CDR3 DNA: TGCGCCAGCAGCCCCGGGACTAGCGAAGGGTCCTACAATGAGCAGTTCTTC. Protein product: CASSPGTSEGSYNEQFF.

CDR3 DNA sequence: TGCAGCGTCGCTGGACTAGCGGACTACGAGCAGTACTTC. Its protein is CSVAGLADYEQYF. The gene calls are TRBV29-1 and TRBJ2-7; 10 bases are a match to TRBD2. The CDR3 is made up of 13 amino acids. Germline assignment: CDR1 SQVTM and CDR2 ANQGSEA. The junction had 5 bases not matched to a gene; V was cut back by 6 bases and J by 3 bases.

The chain uses TRBV10-1 and TRBJ2-5; D ambiguous. Per germline, CDR1 WNHNN and CDR2 SYGVQD (reference sequence). The CDR3 loop spans 12 amino acids. Between the trimmed V and J ends, which lost 8 bases and 3 bases, there was a span of 10 bases. CDR3 nucleotides: TGCGCCAGCTACGACACAGAAGAGACCCAGTACTTC. Translation: CASYDTEETQYF.